The T cell receptor (beta chain) described here comes from a study of CD8 T cells in Susac syndrome. The multiple sclerosis control group comprised treatment-naive patients with stable or active relapsing-remitting disease. The TEMRA cells underwent FACS enrichment, while the CD8+ and CD4+ T cells underwent negative isolation. The CDR3 has 16 amino acids. CDR1 and CDR2 (germline): MRHNA, SNTAGT. J was trimmed by 4 bases and V by 3 bases; bases with no gene match: 3. Reverse transcription of roughly 0.45 to 1 ug RNA used random hexamers. It was immunoSEQ multiplex PCR that amplified TCR beta CDR3 across 54 Vbeta and 13 Jbeta. TCRdb reprocessed the immunoSEQ multiplex PCR reads via MiXCR and lists one record per CDR3 protein. The sample includes roughly 400,000 distinct CDR3 sequences, approximately 89% of them seen just once.

Sequences were obtained from CD8+ T cells from PBMCs. This TCR derives from a human donor with multiple sclerosis. The rearrangement links TRBV6-4 to TRBJ2-3; 14 bases are shared with TRBD2. CDR3 nucleotide sequence: TGTGCCAGCAGTGAGGGGACTAGCGGGGGCGCAGATACGCAGTATTTT. It specifies CASSEGTSGGADTQYF.